This is a list of T cell receptor beta chains from one sample in a study of blood T cell repertoires in COVID-19. Using immunoSEQ multiplex PCR, the repertoire was profiled, and TCRdb retains in-frame clones only, with some absent. The data show some 50,000 clones, around 86% seen once. Sequencing was performed on peripheral blood. The receptors were gathered from a human donor in a cohort sampled during active COVID-19. Both conserved end residues are part of each CDR3. The D gene is left open where the match is weak. Only part of the rows carry a size: once, few, many, or a class if the clone is expanded.

j_gene | abundance | d_gene | v_gene | CDR3aa | CDR3nt
TRBJ2-7 | . | TRBD1 | TRBV11-3 | CASREPEQGYEQYF | TGTGCCAGCAGGGAACCGGAACAGGGGTACGAGCAGTACTTC
TRBJ1-4 | . | . | TRBV2 | CASSEGTENEKLFF | TGTGCCAGCAGTGAAGGGACAGAGAATGAAAAACTGTTTTTT
TRBJ2-7 | . | TRBD1 | TRBV6-5 | CASRRNRGYEQYF | TGTGCCAGCAGACGTAACAGGGGTTACGAGCAGTACTTC
TRBJ1-1 | . | . | TRBV30 | CAWSGEGDTEAFF | TGTGCCTGGAGTGGAGAGGGCGATACTGAAGCTTTCTTT
TRBJ1-4 | once | . | TRBV7-8 | CASGAGLNEKLFF | TGTGCCAGTGGGGCAGGCCTTAATGAAAAACTGTTTTTT
TRBJ1-2 | . | TRBD1 | TRBV24-1 | CATSDRDSYGYTF | TGTGCCACCAGTGATCGGGACAGCTATGGCTACACCTTC
TRBJ2-7 | . | TRBD1 | TRBV11-3 | CAPRDRRSYEQYF | TGTGCCCCCCGGGACAGAAGGTCCTACGAGCAGTACTTC
TRBJ2-1 | . | . | TRBV27 | CASSLLGGYNEQFF | TGTGCCAGCAGTTTATTGGGGGGATACAATGAGCAGTTCTTC
TRBJ2-2 | . | . | TRBV10-2 | CASSESSAYGELFF | TGCGCCAGCAGTGAGTCCAGCGCTTACGGGGAGCTGTTTTTT
TRBJ2-7 | . | TRBD1 | TRBV5-1 | CASSPGQGLTYEQYF | TGCGCCAGCAGCCCTGGACAGGGTTTAACCTACGAGCAGTACTTC
TRBJ2-5 | . | TRBD1 | TRBV18 | CASSRGTGLETQYF | TGTGCCAGCTCACGAGGGACAGGGCTAGAGACCCAGTACTTC
TRBJ1-3 | . | TRBD1 | TRBV7-8 | CASSSQGSGNTIYF | TGTGCCAGCAGCTCACAGGGGTCTGGAAACACCATATATTTT
TRBJ1-6 | . | TRBD1 | TRBV5-1 | CASSLEGQYNSPLHF | TGCGCCAGCAGCTTGGAGGGACAGTATAATTCACCCCTCCACTTT
TRBJ2-3 | . | TRBD2 | TRBV5-4 | CASSSSGRSDTQYF | TGTGCCAGCAGCTCTAGCGGGAGGTCTGATACGCAGTATTTT
TRBJ2-7 | once | . | TRBV9 | CASSVGGDTYEQYF | TGTGCCAGCAGCGTAGGTGGGGACACCTACGAGCAGTACTTC
TRBJ1-1 | . | . | TRBV6-4 | CASRRTENTEAFF | TGTGCCAGCAGACGGACAGAGAACACTGAAGCTTTCTTT
TRBJ2-7 | . | . | TRBV7-6 | CASSLRPQGQVLDEQYF | TGTGCCAGCAGCCTTAGACCTCAGGGGCAAGTATTGGACGAGCAGTACTTC
TRBJ2-7 | . | . | TRBV12-3/TRBV12-4 | CASSLTYTYEQYF | TGTGCCAGCAGTTTAACCTATACCTACGAGCAGTACTTC
TRBJ2-7 | few | TRBD2 | TRBV4-1 | CASSQGLADYEQYF | TGCGCCAGCAGCCAAGGACTAGCGGACTACGAGCAGTACTTC
TRBJ2-7 | . | TRBD1 | TRBV3-1/TRBV3-2 | CASSRGTGYEQYF | TGTGCCAGCAGCCGCGGGACAGGTTACGAGCAGTACTTC
TRBJ1-2 | . | TRBD1 | TRBV2 | CASRGDSNYGYTF | TGTGCCAGCAGGGGGGACAGCAACTATGGCTACACCTTC
TRBJ1-5 | . | . | TRBV14 | CASSRRDFDQPQHF | TGTGCCAGCAGCCGCAGGGACTTCGATCAGCCCCAGCATTTT
TRBJ2-2 | medium-sized | . | TRBV7-9 | CASSKFESSRTGELFF | TGTGCCAGCAGCAAATTTGAATCCTCGAGGACCGGGGAGCTGTTTTTT
TRBJ1-5 | . | . | TRBV5-8 | CASSLQRTGSQPQHF | TGTGCCAGCAGCCTCCAGCGTACAGGTTCCCAGCCCCAGCATTTT
TRBJ2-4 | . | . | TRBV18 | CASSPPLWLAKNIQYF | TGTGCCAGCTCACCACCGTTATGGCTAGCCAAAAACATTCAGTACTTC
TRBJ1-2 | . | . | TRBV14 | CASSQDNGYGYTF | TGTGCCAGCAGCCAAGATAACGGCTATGGCTACACCTTC
TRBJ2-7 | . | . | TRBV27 | CASRAFGGGDEQYF | TGTGCCAGCAGAGCTTTTGGGGGAGGCGACGAGCAGTACTTC
TRBJ1-2 | . | . | TRBV10-2 | CASSETQVPTSLYTF | TGCGCCAGCAGTGAGACCCAGGTCCCCACATCCCTCTACACCTTC
TRBJ1-1 | . | TRBD1 | TRBV6-5 | CATGGLMNTEAFF | TGTGCCACAGGGGGATTAATGAACACTGAAGCTTTCTTT
TRBJ2-7 | . | TRBD2 | TRBV4-1 | CASSQDRGSLYEQYF | TGCGCCAGCAGCCAAGATCGCGGGAGTTTGTACGAGCAGTACTTC
TRBJ2-7 | once | . | TRBV30 | CAWFRDSGQYF | TGTGCCTGGTTCCGAGATTCCGGGCAGTACTTC
TRBJ1-6 | . | . | TRBV7-6 | CASSLTATGAYNSPLHF | TGTGCCAGCAGCTTAACCGCGACAGGAGCTTATAATTCACCCCTCCACTTT
TRBJ1-3 | . | . | TRBV18 | CASSPWTELNTIYF | TGTGCCAGCTCACCTTGGACAGAACTAAACACCATATATTTT
TRBJ1-1 | . | . | TRBV5-1 | CASWAGGNTEAFF | TGCGCCAGCTGGGCCGGGGGGAACACTGAAGCTTTCTTT
TRBJ1-2 | . | TRBD1 | TRBV5-1 | CASSLEDGQGSGYTF | TGCGCCAGCAGCTTGGAAGACGGACAGGGCTCAGGCTACACCTTC
TRBJ2-4 | . | TRBD2 | TRBV29-1 | CSGEGPGGNIQYF | TGCAGCGGTGAGGGCCCGGGAGGAAACATTCAGTACTTC
TRBJ2-7 | . | TRBD2 | TRBV30 | CAWTSGYEQYF | TGTGCCTGGACTAGCGGCTACGAGCAGTACTTC
TRBJ2-4 | . | TRBD2 | TRBV12-5 | CASGSRVRGRIAKNIQYF | TGTGCTAGTGGTTCCCGGGTGCGGGGGAGAATAGCCAAAAACATTCAGTACTTC
TRBJ2-7 | . | TRBD1 | TRBV29-1 | CSVEVGTGTYEQYF | TGCAGCGTTGAAGTCGGGACAGGGACCTACGAGCAGTACTTC
TRBJ2-7 | . | . | TRBV5-4 | CASSIQRRPYEQYF | TGTGCCAGCAGTATCCAGCGGAGGCCCTACGAGCAGTACTTC
TRBJ2-7 | . | . | TRBV5-1 | CASTRGQSYEQYF | TGCGCCAGCACCCGCGGACAGTCCTACGAGCAGTACTTC
TRBJ2-7 | few | . | TRBV6-6 | CASSHVGSSYEQYF | TGTGCCAGCAGCCACGTGGGGAGCTCCTACGAGCAGTACTTC
TRBJ2-7 | . | . | TRBV27 | CASSPASQWDEQYF | TGTGCCAGCAGTCCCGCTTCACAGTGGGACGAGCAGTACTTC
TRBJ2-2 | . | TRBD1 | TRBV19 | CASSSPGQVPGELFF | TGTGCCAGTAGTTCTCCGGGACAGGTTCCCGGGGAGCTGTTTTTT
TRBJ2-7 | . | TRBD1 | TRBV24-1 | CATIRGPRRYEQYF | TGTGCCACCATCAGGGGGCCTCGGAGATACGAGCAGTACTTC